Following are 19 T cell receptor beta chains from one sample sequenced in a study of memory CD4+ T cells and cytomegalovirus serostatus. Single viable CD3+CD4+CD8-CD45RO+ cells were sorted as the memory CD4+ T cells. Assay used: immunoSEQ multiplex PCR; TCRdb lists only in-frame clones, some missing. The table has about 48,000 clones, more than 70% seen once. Sequencing was done on a sample of memory CD4+ T cells from blood. The receptors here all came from an adult in good health and CMV-seronegative.

The chain joins TRBV25-1 to TRBJ2-2; perhaps TRBD1 as D (5 bases). Germline V lookup: CDR1 MGHDK, CDR2 SYGVNS. With 5 bases removed from V and 0 bases from J, the gap between germline ends came to 13 bases. CDR3 length: 16 amino acids. The CDR3 nucleotides read TGTGCCAGCAGTCCCTTGACAGCTACGAACACCGGGGAGCTGTTTTTT. Protein product: CASSPLTATNTGELFF.

The table lists this clone with a few counts. The V gene is TRBV2, the J gene TRBJ2-3, with 9 bases aligning to TRBD1. The CDR3 contains 15 residues. V trimming: 5 bases; J trimming: 2 bases; junction bases outside the gene matches: 5. Germline CDR1 SNHLY, CDR2 FYNNEI. The CDR3 here is CASSPGQGFTDTQYF. The DNA for the CDR3 is TGTGCCAGCAGTCCGGGACAGGGATTCACAGATACGCAGTATTTT.

The chain joins TRBV15 to TRBJ1-4; no clear D. This CDR3 spans 16 amino acids. Germline V gives CDR1 LNHNV, CDR2 YYDKDF (reference sequence). The V gene lost 0 bases and the J gene lost 4 bases, with 12 bases spanning the gap. The CDR3 region has the DNA TGTGCCACCAGCAGAGAGGGCAGCTATTATAATGAAAAACTGTTTTTT. As protein: CATSREGSYYNEKLFF.

In the case of this clone: Other DNA sequences in this sample translate to the same CDR3. The chain joins TRBV4-1 to TRBJ1-4, with 8 bases that match TRBD1. Germline-derived CDR1 and CDR2 are MGHRA and YSYEKL. J lost 7 bases, V lost 4 bases, and 5 bases had no gene match. The CDR3 covers 14 residues. For the CDR3, the DNA is TGCGCCAGCAGCCTCGGACAGGGAAGTGAAAAACTGTTTTTT. As protein: CASSLGQGSEKLFF.

This clone was recorded once. This chain connects TRBV10-1 to TRBJ1-4; a possible D gene is TRBD1 (6 bases). Trimming shortened V by 3 bases and J by 14 bases, and 19 bases separated the two germline ends. CDR3 length: 14 amino acids. In germline, CDR1 is WNHNN, CDR2 SYGVQD (reference sequence). CDR3 DNA: TGCGCCAGCAGTGAAGGTGTGCAGGGGCCTAAGCTGTTTTTT. Translated, it gives CASSEGVQGPKLFF.

The chain has TRBV7-2 and TRBJ2-3; D call uncertain. CDR3 length: 13 amino acids. In germline, CDR1 is SGHTA, CDR2 FQGNSA. Trimming shortened V by 3 bases and J by 2 bases, and 6 bases separated the two germline ends. CDR3 sequence (DNA): TGTGCCAGCAGCTTGGGCTTCACAGATACGCAGTATTTT. This sequence encodes CASSLGFTDTQYF. The variable domain in full, with the rest retrieved from reference TRBV7-2 and TRBJ2-3, is GAGVSQSPSNKVTEKGKDVELRCDPISGHTALYWYRQSLGQGLEFLIYFQGNSAPDKSGLPSDRFSAERTGGSVSTLTIQRTQQEDSAVYLCASSLGFTDTQYFGPGTRLTVL.

J is TRBJ1-2 and V is TRBV28, with TRBD1 identical over 9 bases. Trimming took 11 bases from V and 8 from J; bases not matched to a gene: 12. The CDR3 sequence is 13 residues long. CDR1 is MDHEN, CDR2 SYDVKM, per germline. CDR3 protein: CAGRQGVGNGYTF. CDR3 bases: TGTGCCGGTAGACAGGGGGTTGGAAACGGCTACACCTTC.

The genes are TRBV5-6 and TRBJ2-7; 8 positions match TRBD1. Per the germline V gene, CDR1 is SGHDT and CDR2 is YYEEEE. Trimming removed 0 bases from V and 9 bases from J; junction bases left unmatched: 8. CDR3 length equals 14 residues. CDR3 in DNA: TGTGCCAGCAGCTTGGGGCAGGGGGCGTATGGGCAGTACTTC. Protein product: CASSLGQGAYGQYF.

This rearrangement joins TRBV11-2 to TRBJ2-1; 11 bases match TRBD2. The germline gives CDR1 SGHAT, CDR2 FQNNGV. This CDR3 has 15 amino acids. J lost 3 bases, V lost 3 bases, and 1 base had no gene match. As DNA, the CDR3 is TGTGCCAGCAGCTTCACTAGCGGGAGCTACAATGAGCAGTTCTTC. Translating gives CASSFTSGSYNEQFF.

The chain is built from TRBV29-1 and TRBJ2-2, with 8 bases lining up with TRBD1. Trimming took 3 bases from V and 5 from J; bases not matched to a gene: 8. This CDR3 spans 15 amino acids. Germline CDR1 is SQVTM and CDR2 is ANQGSEA. The CDR3 is CSVDLDRVVTGELFF. The CDR3 nucleotides are TGCAGCGTTGACCTGGACAGGGTGGTAACCGGGGAGCTGTTTTTT.

A few counts support this clone. This chain joins TRBV4-1 and TRBJ2-3, with D tentatively TRBD1 (7 bases). With 4 bases removed from V and 8 bases from J, the gap between germline ends came to 22 bases. CDR1 MGHRA and CDR2 YSYEKL come from the germline V gene. The CDR3 is 16 amino acids. CDR3 nucleotides: TGCGCCAGCAGCCCAGAGGGCAGGGGGGTGGAGGGTACGCAGTATTTT. Protein sequence: CASSPEGRGVEGTQYF.

The chain combines TRBV5-4 with TRBJ2-7, with 10 bases aligning to TRBD1. The V gene's germline CDR1 is SGHNT and CDR2 YYREEE (reference sequence). This CDR3 is 15 amino acids long. The trim removed 4 bases at V and 3 bases at J, leaving 7 bases unmatched. CDR3 residues: CASSPGTGVIYEQYF. DNA for the CDR3: TGTGCCAGCAGCCCGGGGACAGGGGTAATCTACGAGCAGTACTTC.

There are a few counts of this clone. The chain has TRBV13 and TRBJ1-6; D gene uncertain. CDR1 and CDR2 (germline): PRHDT, FYEKMQ (reference sequence). V lost 0 bases to trimming and J lost 13 bases, with 13 bases between them. This CDR3 contains 14 residues. Written as DNA, the CDR3 is TGTGCCAGCAGCTTAGGTCGACCGGTCCCCCCCCTCCACTTT. Translated, it gives CASSLGRPVPPLHF.

The rearrangement uses TRBV19 and TRBJ2-5, with 9 bases that match TRBD1. V lost 4 bases to trimming and J lost 2 bases; unmatched junction nucleotides: 5. Germline V lookup: CDR1 LNHDA, CDR2 SQIVND (reference sequence). The CDR3 runs to 15 residues. CDR3 in amino acids: CASSRGTGWQETQYF. In nucleotides, the CDR3 is TGTGCCAGTAGTAGAGGGACAGGGTGGCAAGAGACCCAGTACTTC.

This clone rates as medium-sized. The V gene is TRBV7-9, the J gene TRBJ1-2, with TRBD1 identical over 9 bases. V gave up 3 bases and J gave up 8 bases; unmatched junction bases: 13. Germline CDR1 SEHNR, CDR2 FQNEAQ (reference sequence). The CDR3 consists of 16 residues. The CDR3, as DNA: TGTGCCAGCAGCTTCCGGGACAGGGAAAGGAGGCGAGGCTACACCTTC. Amino acids: CASSFRDRERRRGYTF.

The V gene is TRBV2, the J gene TRBJ1-6; D is possibly TRBD1 (5 bases). V shed 6 bases and J shed 8 bases, with 8 bases lying between them. The CDR3 has 12 residues. Germline CDR1 is SNHLY and CDR2 is FYNNEI. The CDR3 nucleotides are TGTGCCAGCAGCCAACAGGATTCACCCCTCCACTTT. Translated: CASSQQDSPLHF.

Concerning this clone: The sample carries other DNA sequences with the same CDR3. The gene calls are TRBV5-1 and TRBJ2-1, with 8 positions matching TRBD1. There are 14 residues in the CDR3. Looked up from germline, CDR1 is SGHRS and CDR2 is YFSETQ. The V segment lost 4 bases and the J segment 4 bases; nucleotides outside the gene matches: 4. The CDR3 here is CASSGGTGYNEQFF. Written as DNA, the CDR3 is TGCGCCAGCAGCGGCGGGACAGGTTACAATGAGCAGTTCTTC. Variable domain in full (rest from reference TRBV5-1 and TRBJ2-1): KAGVTQTPRYLIKTRGQQVTLSCSPISGHRSVSWYQQTPGQGLQFLFEYFSETQRNKGNFPGRFSGRQFSNSRSEMNVSTLELGDSALYLCASSGGTGYNEQFFGPGTRLTVL.

The chain combines TRBV10-3 with TRBJ2-3; D not certain. From germline, CDR1 is ENHRY and CDR2 SYGVKD. V was clipped by 11 bases and J by 2 bases, with 8 bases between them. The CDR3 sequence is 11 residues long. CDR3 nucleotide sequence: TGTGCCTCTTCCAACACAGATACGCAGTATTTT. Amino acid sequence: CASSNTDTQYF.

J is TRBJ2-5 and V is TRBV9; 8 bases are shared with TRBD2. CDR3 length equals 13 residues. Germline V CDR1 and CDR2: SGDLS, YYNGEE. The V segment lost 4 bases and the J segment 5 bases; nucleotides outside the gene matches: 4. CDR3 DNA sequence: TGTGCCAGCAGCCCACGGGGGGGTGAGACCCAGTACTTC. Residues: CASSPRGGETQYF.